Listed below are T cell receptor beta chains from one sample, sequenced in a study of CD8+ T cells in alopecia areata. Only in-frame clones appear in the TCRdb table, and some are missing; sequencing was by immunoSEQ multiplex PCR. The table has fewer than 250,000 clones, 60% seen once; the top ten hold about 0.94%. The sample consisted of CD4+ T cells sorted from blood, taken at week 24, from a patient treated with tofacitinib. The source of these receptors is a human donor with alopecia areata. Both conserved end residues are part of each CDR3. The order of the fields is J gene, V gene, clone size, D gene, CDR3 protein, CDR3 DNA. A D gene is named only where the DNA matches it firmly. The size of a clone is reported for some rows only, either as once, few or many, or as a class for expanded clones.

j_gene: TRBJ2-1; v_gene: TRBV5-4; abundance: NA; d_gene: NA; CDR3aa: CASSLPGVGSDEQFF; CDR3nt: TGTGCCAGCAGCTTGCCGGGGGTAGGGTCGGATGAGCAGTTCTTC
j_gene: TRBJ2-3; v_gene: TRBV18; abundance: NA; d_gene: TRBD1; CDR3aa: CASSTGQGRTDTQYF; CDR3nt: TGTGCCAGCTCGACGGGACAGGGCCGCACAGATACGCAGTATTTT
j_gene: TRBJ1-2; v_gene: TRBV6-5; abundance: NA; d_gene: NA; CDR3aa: CASSAGYGYTF; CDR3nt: TGTGCCAGCAGCGCAGGCTATGGCTACACCTTC
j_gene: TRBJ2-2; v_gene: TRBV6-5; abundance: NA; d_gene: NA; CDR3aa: CASSFQGPDTGELFF; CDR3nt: TGTGCCAGCAGTTTCCAGGGGCCCGACACCGGGGAGCTGTTTTTT
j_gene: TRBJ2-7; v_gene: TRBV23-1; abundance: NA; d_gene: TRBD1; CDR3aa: CASSQPGTGLHEQYF; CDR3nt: TGCGCCAGCAGTCAGCCTGGGACAGGGTTGCACGAGCAGTACTTC
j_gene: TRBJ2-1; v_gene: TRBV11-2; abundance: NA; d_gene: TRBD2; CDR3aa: CASSLATGGRNEQFF; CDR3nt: TGTGCCAGCAGCTTAGCTACGGGAGGAAGGAATGAGCAGTTCTTC
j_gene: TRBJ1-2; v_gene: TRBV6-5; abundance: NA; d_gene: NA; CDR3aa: CASSYSGGYGYTF; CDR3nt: TGTGCCAGCAGTTACTCCGGGGGGTATGGCTACACCTTC
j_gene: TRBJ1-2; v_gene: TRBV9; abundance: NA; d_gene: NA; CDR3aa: CASSVEVTARYGYTF; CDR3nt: TGTGCCAGCAGCGTAGAAGTGACAGCCCGGTATGGCTACACCTTC
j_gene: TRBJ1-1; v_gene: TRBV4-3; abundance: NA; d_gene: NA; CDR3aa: CASSQVSGLNTEAFF; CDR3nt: TGCGCCAGCAGCCAAGTTAGCGGGTTGAACACTGAAGCTTTCTTT
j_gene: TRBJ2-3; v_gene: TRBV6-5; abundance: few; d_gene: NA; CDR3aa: CASSQGTDTQYF; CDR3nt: TGTGCCAGCAGCCAAGGGACAGATACGCAGTATTTT
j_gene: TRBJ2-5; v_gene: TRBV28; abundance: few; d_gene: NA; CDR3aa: CASSGARQETQYF; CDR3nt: TGTGCCAGCAGCGGGGCACGTCAAGAGACCCAGTACTTC
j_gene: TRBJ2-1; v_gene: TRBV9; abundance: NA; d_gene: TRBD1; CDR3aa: CASSAGGAGGYGEQFF; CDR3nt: TGTGCCAGCAGCGCAGGGGGAGCAGGGGGTTACGGTGAGCAGTTCTTC
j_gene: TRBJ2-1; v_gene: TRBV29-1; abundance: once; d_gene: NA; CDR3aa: CSVSRNVFNNEQFF; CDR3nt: TGCAGCGTTTCCAGGAACGTTTTCAACAATGAGCAGTTCTTC